The 18 T cell receptor beta chains listed next were all sequenced from one sample in a study of blood T cells in healthy people across ages. With a J-beta primer mix and a sample-barcoded 5' primer, a second PCR ran about 7 to 12 cycles. TCRdb passed the 5' RACE reads through MiXCR, listing each CDR3 protein once. The table records about 1,000,000 distinct CDR3 sequences, 40% to 55% of them present only once. Input material: blood. The receptors come from a woman between 55 and 75 years old in good health.

The J gene is TRBJ2-2, the V gene TRBV20-1; D remains unclear. Germline lookup yields CDR1 DFQATT and CDR2 SNEGSKA (reference sequence). There are 11 residues in the CDR3. Trimming stripped 7 bases from V and 2 bases from J, with 5 bases between. The CDR3: CSGTNTGELFF. The CDR3 DNA follows: TGCAGTGGGACCAACACCGGGGAGCTGTTTTTT.

CDR3 bases: TGCAGTGCTAGACGCCTAGCGGGATCCCACAATGAGCAGTTCTTC. Translating it yields CSARRLAGSHNEQFF. The V call is TRBV20-1, the J call TRBJ2-1; TRBD2 matches at 9 bases. The CDR3 covers 15 residues. After removal of 2 bases from V and 5 bases from J, the junction contained 7 bases not matched to a gene. Per the germline V gene, CDR1 is DFQATT and CDR2 is SNEGSKA (reference sequence).

The J gene is TRBJ2-7, the V gene TRBV6-5, with 11 bases aligning to TRBD2. Germline trimming cut 5 bases from V and 0 bases from J; bases unmatched to any gene: 3. The CDR3 consists of 15 residues. In germline, CDR1 is MNHEY, CDR2 SVGAGI. The CDR3: CASSNSGRASYEQYF. CDR3 nucleotide sequence: TGTGCCAGCAGTAATAGCGGGAGGGCCTCCTACGAGCAGTACTTC.

The chain uses TRBV5-1 and TRBJ2-7; 9 positions agree with TRBD2. Germline values: CDR1 SGHRS, CDR2 YFSETQ. The V gene end was trimmed by 0 bases and the J gene end by 5 bases; junction bases not matched to a gene: 9. The CDR3 runs 16 residues. CDR3 bases: TGCGCCAGCAGCTTGGTAGCGGGAGTCACTATAGACGAGCAGTACTTC. It is translated as CASSLVAGVTIDEQYF.

V is TRBV4-2 and J is TRBJ2-7; 7 bases match TRBD1. The CDR3 length is 15 residues. Germline loops: CDR1 LGHNA, CDR2 YNFKEQ. Trimming took 5 bases from V and 4 from J; bases not matched to a gene: 11. This CDR3 reads CASSFEDRATYEQYF. In nucleotides, the CDR3 is TGTGCCAGCAGCTTCGAAGACAGGGCGACGTACGAGCAGTACTTC.

V gene TRBV5-1 combines with J gene TRBJ2-5; D uncertain. The germline V gene has CDR1 SGHRS and CDR2 YFSETQ. This CDR3 contains 13 residues. The germline V and J ends were trimmed by 2 bases and 5 bases, with 10 bases remaining between them. Here the CDR3 DNA reads TGCGCCAGCAGCTTCGCTGGGATCGAGACCCAGTACTTC. Translated, it gives CASSFAGIETQYF.

This clonotype was counted a few times. This rearrangement joins TRBV29-1 to TRBJ1-6; 7 positions agree with TRBD1. Unmatched junction bases numbered 9, after V lost 7 bases and J lost 9 bases. Germline CDR1 reads SQVTM; CDR2 reads ANQGSEA. CDR3 length: 13 amino acids. CDR3 sequence (DNA): TGCAGCGGTGCCGAGGGGGCACTTTCACCCCTCCACTTT. It is translated as CSGAEGALSPLHF.

The sample holds a few counts of this clonotype. This sequence joins TRBV27 and TRBJ2-1; the match to TRBD1 covers 7 bases. CDR3 size: 16 residues. The germline V gene encodes CDR1 MNHEY and CDR2 SMNVEV (reference sequence). J gave up 1 base and V 10 bases, and 13 bases lay outside the gene matches. The CDR3 sequence is CAISTRGRGSYNEQFF. The DNA for the CDR3 is TGTGCCATCAGCACAAGGGGGCGAGGGTCCTACAATGAGCAGTTCTTC.

A remark on this clonotype: The junction shows a germline mismatch at one end, possibly a read error. The CDR3 spells CVSSRDARHEKLFF. The CDR3 DNA is TGTGTCAGCAGTCGGGACGCCAGGCATGAAAAACTGTTTTTT. V is TRBV12-3 or TRBV12-4 and J is TRBJ1-4; TRBD1 might be the D (5 bases). The CDR3 is 14 residues long.

This clonotype was found a few times. The chain is built from TRBV6-5 and TRBJ2-5; 10 bases match TRBD2. The CDR3 has 16 amino acids. V lost 6 bases and J lost 2; bases outside the gene matches: 9. The V gene's germline CDR1 is MNHEY and CDR2 SVGAGI. The chain's CDR3 is CASRLLAGYRQETQYF. CDR3 bases: TGTGCCAGCAGACTACTAGCGGGATATCGACAAGAGACCCAGTACTTC.

Only one count was recorded for this clonotype. This rearrangement joins TRBV6-5 to TRBJ2-3; D might be TRBD2 (6 bases). The CDR3 is 12 amino acids. CDR1 and CDR2 (germline): MNHEY, SVGAGI. Trimming removed 6 bases at V and 8 bases at J, with 12 bases between. CDR3 sequence: CASRREAVTQYF. Written as DNA, the CDR3 is TGTGCCAGCAGGAGGGAGGCAGTTACGCAGTATTTT.

A remark on this clonotype: No DNA is shown, since the ends of the CDR3 on it are uncertain; the CDR3 is the one TCRdb lists. The chain joins TRBV27 to TRBJ2-3; the D call in the table, TRBD2, was not verified against the DNA. The CDR3 region is 11 residues in length, termini included. Germline CDR1 MNHEY, CDR2 SMNVEV (reference sequence). The CDR3 here is CASILGSTQYF.

A remark on this clonotype: The junction departs from germline at one end; a sequencing error may be responsible. The chain recombines TRBV10-3 with TRBJ2-5, with TRBD2 identical over 8 bases. Germline V gives CDR1 ENHRY, CDR2 SYGVKD. The CDR3 has 15 amino acids. In DNA form, the CDR3 reads TGTGCCATCAGTGATTTAGCGGGGTACCAAGAGATCCAGTACTTC. Amino acids: CAISDLAGYQEIQYF.

A few counts support this clonotype. The chain combines TRBV10-3 with TRBJ1-5; 9 bases map to TRBD1. Trimming removed 6 bases from V and 5 bases from J; junction bases left unmatched: 5. CDR1 ENHRY and CDR2 SYGVKD come from the germline V gene. CDR3 length: 14 amino acids. The CDR3 DNA reads TGTGCCATCAGACCGGGACAGGGCGATCAGCCCCAGCATTTT. Its protein is CAIRPGQGDQPQHF.

Only a few counts were recorded for this clonotype. V usage is TRBV5-1 and J usage is TRBJ2-5; TRBD1 matches at 9 bases. CDR1 and CDR2 (germline): SGHRS, YFSETQ. This CDR3 spans 14 amino acids. Losses at the gene ends were 5 bases for V and 1 base for J; bases not matched to a gene: 3. CDR3 nucleotide sequence: TGCGCCAGCAGGACGGACAGGGGCCAAGAGACCCAGTACTTC. Its translation is CASRTDRGQETQYF.

The chain uses TRBV6-6 and TRBJ1-6; 9 bases are a match to TRBD1. The CDR3 has 15 residues. Germline V lookup: CDR1 MNHNY, CDR2 SVGAGI (reference sequence). With 4 bases clipped from V and 8 bases from J, the junction kept 6 bases outside the gene matches. This chain's CDR3 is CASSWSRDRDSPLHF. The CDR3 coding sequence is TGTGCCAGCAGTTGGTCCCGGGACAGGGATTCACCCCTCCACTTT.

CDR3 region: CSARGGGVETQYF. Written as DNA, the CDR3 is TGCAGTGCCCGAGGGGGGGGAGTAGAGACCCAGTACTTC. The chain combines TRBV20-1 with TRBJ2-5; weak D call: TRBD2 (7 bases). The V end lost 6 bases, the J end lost 4 bases, and 15 bases lay between the germline ends. The germline V gene encodes CDR1 DFQATT and CDR2 SNEGSKA (reference sequence). CDR3 length: 13 amino acids.

Ten or more counts support this clonotype. The gene calls are TRBV27 and TRBJ2-7; 7 nucleotides line up with TRBD2. With V trimmed by 3 bases and J by 4 bases, 9 bases remained unmatched. The CDR3 length is 15 residues. Germline lookup yields CDR1 MNHEY and CDR2 SMNVEV (reference sequence). The chain's CDR3 is CASSFSGAGGYEQYF. The CDR3 nucleotides are TGTGCCAGCAGTTTCAGCGGGGCCGGTGGGTACGAGCAGTACTTC.